This section outlines one T cell receptor beta chain sequence together with its context. Time point defined: baseline, week 1 (first vaccination visit). Treatment specified: pre-vaccination baseline after standard-of-care therapy. This entry comes from a study of a mutant IDH1 vaccine in newly diagnosed glioma. Overall study: Treated patients had a mean age of 40.4 years and a 62.5% male, around 38% female split.

Germline loops: CDR1 MDHEN, CDR2 SYDVKM. J was trimmed by 1 base and V by 7 bases; bases with no gene match: 1. The length of the CDR3 is 13 residues. Some clones are missing from TCRdb's copy, which holds only in-frame ones; the method was immunoSEQ multiplex PCR. The table shows approximately 100,000 clones, with about 90% occurring only once. Sample: PBMCs, taken from a glioma patient treated with radiotherapy, temozolomide or both. The receptor was isolated from a woman between 45 and 65 years old with glioma. The chain combines TRBV28 with TRBJ2-3, with TRBD2 matching over 8 bases. The CDR3 DNA reads TGTGCCAGCAATAGCGGGGGCACAGATACGCAGTATTTT. Its translation: CASNSGGTDTQYF.